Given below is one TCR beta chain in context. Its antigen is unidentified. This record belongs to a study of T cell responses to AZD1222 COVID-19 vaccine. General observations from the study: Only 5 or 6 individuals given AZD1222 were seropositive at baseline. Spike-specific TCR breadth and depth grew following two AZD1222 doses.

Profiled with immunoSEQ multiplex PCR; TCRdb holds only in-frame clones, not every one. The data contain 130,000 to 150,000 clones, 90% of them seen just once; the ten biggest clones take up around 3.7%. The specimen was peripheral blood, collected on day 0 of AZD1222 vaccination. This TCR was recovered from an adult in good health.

CDR3 coding DNA: TGTGCCAGCAGTCCAGGGGTGTACGAAAAACTGTTTTTT. Residues: CASSPGVYEKLFF. V usage is TRBV6-5 and J usage is TRBJ1-4; D is possibly TRBD1 (6 bases). There are 13 residues in the CDR3. From germline, CDR1 is MNHEY and CDR2 SVGAGI. Trimming removed 5 bases from V and 8 bases from J, with 12 bases in between.